This T cell receptor (beta chain) was identified in a study of shared clonotypes between healthy human individuals (dated by TCRdb to the early 2020s). Turning to the overall study: The cohort included three men and a couple of women between 18 and 49 years of age. For each donor, CD4 naive and CD4 memory were each run on three plates, CD8 naive on two plates, and CD8 memory on one plate. To increase sequencing depth and limit assay-specific biases, TCR repertoire library preparation and sequencing were carried out by different laboratories using diverse techniques. Between about 0.85 and 9.5 billion PBMCs per donor were obtained by leukapheresis. Blood TCR repertoires of roughly 5 healthy adults were deeply sequenced to estimate repertoire size and the extent of clonotype sharing between individuals.

The CDR3 has 13 amino acids, counting the end cysteine and phenylalanine. The read is trimmed to its CDR3 DNA, 39 bases read in frame from base 1. The germline V gene sets CDR1 to SQVTM and CDR2 to ANQGSEA. Relative to germline, V is 4 bases shorter and J is 1 base shorter, with 10 bases between their ends. For the CD8 naive samples, CD45RO-negative cells were positively selected for CCR7, yielding a CD45RA+CCR7+ population from which TemRA cells were excluded. The donors were healthy, HIV-negative adults with no recently reported acute infections or vaccinations. All donors were Caucasian adults living in Nashville, Tennessee, USA. After blood collection by leukapheresis, PBMCs were isolated using Ficoll-Histopaque density gradient centrifugation and then cryopreserved in the vapor phase of liquid nitrogen. Purity and quantity of every magnetically sorted T cell population were checked by analytical flow cytometry. Each sorted fraction had its genomic DNA isolated and then quantified by UV absorbance on a Nanodrop 2000c.

The paper as a whole reports these results and caveats: Larger estimated clonotype richness was generally found for naive subsets than for memory subsets. Incomplete sequencing was indicated by rarefaction of sorted-subset datasets, despite the large sequencing depth. Pairwise subsampling indicated that sequencing depth was expected to affect the degree of clonotype sharing among donors. Sharing across a handful of donors was observed for around 5% of naive CD4, 3.5% of naive CD8, over 2% of memory CD4, and approximately 0.41% of memory CD8 clonotypes. Compared with non-shared clonotypes, clonotypes shared by all four sorted-subset donors had higher generation probabilities. Sampling was restricted to blood, and TCR repertoires in tissue are likely to differ from TCR repertoires in blood. Because the study included a small number of donors, the genetic and exposure-history diversity represented was limited.

Using the deep immunoSEQ assay, TCR CDR3 regions were amplified from genomic DNA by multiplex PCR. For each cell subset, the extracted genomic DNA was distributed evenly across all wells of several immunoSEQ 96-well plates, and each plate served as one replicate. For sorted subsets, roughly 200 ng genomic DNA, equal to tens of thousands of T cell genomes, was loaded into each replicate PCR. The purified libraries were quantified using a Qubit 3.0 fluorometer, sized with a Bioanalyzer 2100, and then quantified again using the KAPA Library Quantification kit. Each immunoSEQ 96-well plate was sequenced on its own single-read 150-cycle Illumina NextSeq 550 flow cell. In the source study's methods: Because the immunoSEQ output held only junctional sequences and lacked quality scores, the filtering could not match the filtering applied to full-length reads. To assign V/J genes and CDR3, sequences were annotated using PyIR, a Python wrapper for IgBLAST v1.9, with IMGT germline references. Reads were filtered out if the reads had weak V/J assignments (E-value above 1e-6), no CDR3, stop codons, out-of-frame junctions, or ambiguous translated residues. V3J clonotypes were defined as sequences sharing the same inferred V gene, J gene, and CDR3 amino acid sequence. Percentage overlap between repertoires was calculated by dividing the number of shared unique clonotypes by the size of the smaller repertoire. Three approaches were used to assess repertoire richness: RTK rarefaction, the Chao1 estimator, and Recon v2.1 estimates of unobserved clonotypes. Generation probabilities were computed with OLGA for all TCRbeta clonotypes obtained by the gDNA method from four donors. In TCRdb, the immuneACCESS table is reduced to in-frame sequences with V and J assigned. These tables do not hold every clone; where another copy was compared, an unresolved V gene accounts for under half, and the others remain unexplained. For V, J and clone size, that table is used; D and trimming come from the DNA. The sample table records more than 600,000 clones; roughly 94% of these occur just once. Together, the top ten hold nearly 25% of the sample.

A note on this clone: Its antigen is currently not known. Base qualities were left out, and no much larger clone turns up one base away.

The source material was naive CD8+ T cells sorted from blood. The cell subset or site label corresponds to: CD45RA+CCR7+. The sequence is built from TRBV29-1 and TRBJ1-1; TRBD1 is a possible D gene, resting on 6 matching bases. This receptor was obtained from a man under 40 in good health. The nucleotide sequence reads as follows: TGCAGCGTTGCCCGGGGGCAGAACACTGAAGCTTTCTTT. It encodes CSVARGQNTEAFF.